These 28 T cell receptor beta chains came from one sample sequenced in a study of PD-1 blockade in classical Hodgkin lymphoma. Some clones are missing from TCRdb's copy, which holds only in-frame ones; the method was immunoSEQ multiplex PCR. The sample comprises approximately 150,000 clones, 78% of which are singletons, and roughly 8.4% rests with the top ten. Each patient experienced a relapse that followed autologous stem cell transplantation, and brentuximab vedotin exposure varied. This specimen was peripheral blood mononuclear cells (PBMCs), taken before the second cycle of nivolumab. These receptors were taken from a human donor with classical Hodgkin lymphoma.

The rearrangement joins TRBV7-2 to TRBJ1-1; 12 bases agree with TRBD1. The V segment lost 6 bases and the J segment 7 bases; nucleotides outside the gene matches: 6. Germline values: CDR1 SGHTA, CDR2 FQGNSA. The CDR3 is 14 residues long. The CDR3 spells CASSARDRGHEAFF. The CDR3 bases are TGTGCCAGCAGTGCGAGGGACAGGGGGCATGAAGCTTTCTTT.

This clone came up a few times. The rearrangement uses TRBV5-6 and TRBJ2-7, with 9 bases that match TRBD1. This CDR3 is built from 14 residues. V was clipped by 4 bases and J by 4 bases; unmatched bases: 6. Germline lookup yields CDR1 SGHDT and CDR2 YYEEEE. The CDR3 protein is CASSPGTGRYEQYF. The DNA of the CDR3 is TGTGCCAGCAGCCCCGGGACAGGGAGGTACGAGCAGTACTTC.

DNA for the CDR3: TGTGCCAGCAGTTACTCCCGGACACCGAACACCGGGGAGCTGTTTTTT. Protein product: CASSYSRTPNTGELFF. The chain carries TRBV6-5 and TRBJ2-2; D possibly corresponds to TRBD1 (5 bases). This CDR3 contains 16 residues. The V end lost 0 bases, the J end lost 0 bases, and 8 bases lay between the germline ends. Per the germline V gene, CDR1 is MNHEY and CDR2 is SVGAGI.

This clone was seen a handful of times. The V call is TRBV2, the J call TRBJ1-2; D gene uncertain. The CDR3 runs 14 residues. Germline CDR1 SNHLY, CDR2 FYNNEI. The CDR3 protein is CPAVVGPRDYGYTF. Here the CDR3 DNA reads TGTCCCGCCGTAGTCGGTCCGAGGGACTATGGCTACACCTTC.

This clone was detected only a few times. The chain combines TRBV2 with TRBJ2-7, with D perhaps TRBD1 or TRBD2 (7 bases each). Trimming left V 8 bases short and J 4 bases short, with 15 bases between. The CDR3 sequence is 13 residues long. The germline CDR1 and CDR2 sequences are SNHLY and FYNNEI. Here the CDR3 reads CASGDQGGYEQYF. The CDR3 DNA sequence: TGTGCCAGCGGCGACCAGGGGGGGTACGAGCAGTACTTC. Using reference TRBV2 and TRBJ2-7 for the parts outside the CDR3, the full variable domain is EPEVTQTPSHQVTQMGQEVILRCVPISNHLYFYWYRQILGQKVEFLVSFYNNEISEKSEIFDDQFSVERPDGSNFTLKIRSTKLEDSAMYFCASGDQGGYEQYFGPGTRLTVT.

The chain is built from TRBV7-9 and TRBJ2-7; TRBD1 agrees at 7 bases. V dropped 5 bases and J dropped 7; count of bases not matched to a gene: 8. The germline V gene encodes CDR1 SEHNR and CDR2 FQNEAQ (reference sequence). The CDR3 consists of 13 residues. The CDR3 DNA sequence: TGTGCCAGCAGCAACAGACAGGGTCTGGAGCAGTACTTC. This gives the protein CASSNRQGLEQYF.

This CDR3 is CASRGTGGNIQYF. The CDR3 nucleotides are TGTGCCAGTAGGGGGACAGGGGGGAACATTCAGTACTTC. The chain combines TRBV19 with TRBJ2-4; 11 positions match TRBD1. The V gene end was trimmed by 6 bases and the J gene end by 7 bases; junction bases not matched to a gene: 2. CDR3 size: 13 residues. Germline V CDR1 and CDR2: LNHDA, SQIVND (reference sequence).

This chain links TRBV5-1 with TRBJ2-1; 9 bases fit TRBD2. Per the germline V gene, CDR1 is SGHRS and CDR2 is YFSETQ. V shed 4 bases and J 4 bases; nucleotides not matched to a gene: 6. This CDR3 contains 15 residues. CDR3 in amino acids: CASSRAGGPYNEQFF. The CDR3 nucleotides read TGCGCCAGCAGCAGGGCGGGGGGGCCATACAATGAGCAGTTCTTC.

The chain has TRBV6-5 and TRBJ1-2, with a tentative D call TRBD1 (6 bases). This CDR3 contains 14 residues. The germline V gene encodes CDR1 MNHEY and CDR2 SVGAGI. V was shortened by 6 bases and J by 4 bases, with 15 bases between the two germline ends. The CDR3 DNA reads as TGTGCCAGCAGGGCCGGAACAGGGATCTATGGCTACACCTTC. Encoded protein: CASRAGTGIYGYTF.

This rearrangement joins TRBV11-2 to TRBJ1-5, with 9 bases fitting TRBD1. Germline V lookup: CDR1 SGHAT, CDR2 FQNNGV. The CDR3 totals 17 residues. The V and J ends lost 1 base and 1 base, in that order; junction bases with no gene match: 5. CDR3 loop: CASSLGTGARSNQPQHF. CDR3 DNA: TGTGCCAGCAGCTTAGGGACAGGGGCAAGAAGCAATCAGCCCCAGCATTTT.

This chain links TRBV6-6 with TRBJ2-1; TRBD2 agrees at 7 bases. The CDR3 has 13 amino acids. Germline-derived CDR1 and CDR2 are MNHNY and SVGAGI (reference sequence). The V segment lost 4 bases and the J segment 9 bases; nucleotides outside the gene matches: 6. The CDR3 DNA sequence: TGTGCCAGCAGTTCTCGCGGGAGCATTGAGCAGTTCTTC. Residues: CASSSRGSIEQFF.

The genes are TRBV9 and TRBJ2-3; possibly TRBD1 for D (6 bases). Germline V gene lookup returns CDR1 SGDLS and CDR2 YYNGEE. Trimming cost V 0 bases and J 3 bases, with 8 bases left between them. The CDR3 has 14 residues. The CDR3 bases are TGTGCCAGCAGCGTAGCTACAGGGACAGATACGCAGTATTTT. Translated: CASSVATGTDTQYF.

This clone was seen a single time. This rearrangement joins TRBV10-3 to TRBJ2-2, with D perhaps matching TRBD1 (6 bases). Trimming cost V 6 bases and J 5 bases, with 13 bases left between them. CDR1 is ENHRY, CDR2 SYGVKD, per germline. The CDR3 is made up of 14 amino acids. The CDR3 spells CAIREIGQTGELFF. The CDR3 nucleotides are TGTGCCATCAGGGAAATCGGACAGACCGGGGAGCTGTTTTTT.

In DNA, the CDR3 is TGTGCCAGCAGTTTATGGGGGGATAATCAGCCCCAGCATTTT. This encodes CASSLWGDNQPQHF. This chain uses TRBV5-8 with TRBJ1-5, with TRBD1 as a possible D gene (5 bases). The CDR3 has 14 residues. The V gene lost 5 bases and the J gene lost 4 bases, with 13 bases spanning the gap. CDR1 SGHTS and CDR2 YDEGEE come from the germline V gene.

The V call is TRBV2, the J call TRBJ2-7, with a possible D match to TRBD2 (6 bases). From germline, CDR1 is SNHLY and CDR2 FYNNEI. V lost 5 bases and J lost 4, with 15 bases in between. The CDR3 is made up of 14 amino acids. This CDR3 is CASSLTGGDYEQYF. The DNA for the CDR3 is TGTGCCAGCAGTTTGACCGGGGGTGATTACGAGCAGTACTTC. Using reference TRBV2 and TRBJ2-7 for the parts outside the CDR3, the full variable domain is EPEVTQTPSHQVTQMGQEVILRCVPISNHLYFYWYRQILGQKVEFLVSFYNNEISEKSEIFDDQFSVERPDGSNFTLKIRSTKLEDSAMYFCASSLTGGDYEQYFGPGTRLTVT.

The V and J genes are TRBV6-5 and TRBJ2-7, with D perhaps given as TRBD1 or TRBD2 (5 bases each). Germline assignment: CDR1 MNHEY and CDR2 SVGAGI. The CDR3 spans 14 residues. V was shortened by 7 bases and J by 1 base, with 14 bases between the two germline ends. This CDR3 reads CASIPRDGSYEQYF. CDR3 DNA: TGTGCCAGCATACCTCGGGACGGATCCTACGAGCAGTACTTC.

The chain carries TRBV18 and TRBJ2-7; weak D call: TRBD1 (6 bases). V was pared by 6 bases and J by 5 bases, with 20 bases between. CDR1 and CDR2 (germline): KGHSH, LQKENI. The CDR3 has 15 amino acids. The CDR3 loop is CASSGAATKVNEQYF. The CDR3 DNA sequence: TGTGCCAGCTCGGGGGCAGCAACTAAAGTCAACGAGCAGTACTTC.

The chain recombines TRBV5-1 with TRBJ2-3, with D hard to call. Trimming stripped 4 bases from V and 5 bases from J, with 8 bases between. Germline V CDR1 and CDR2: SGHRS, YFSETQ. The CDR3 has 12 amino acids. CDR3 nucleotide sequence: TGCGCCAGCAGCCTTATTGGAGATACGCAGTATTTT. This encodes CASSLIGDTQYF. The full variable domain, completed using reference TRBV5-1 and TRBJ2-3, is KAGVTQTPRYLIKTRGQQVTLSCSPISGHRSVSWYQQTPGQGLQFLFEYFSETQRNKGNFPGRFSGRQFSNSRSEMNVSTLELGDSALYLCASSLIGDTQYFGPGTRLTVL.

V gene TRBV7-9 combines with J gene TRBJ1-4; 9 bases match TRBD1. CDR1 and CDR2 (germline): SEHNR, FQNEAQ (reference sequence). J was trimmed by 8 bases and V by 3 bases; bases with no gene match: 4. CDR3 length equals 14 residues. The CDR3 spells CASSLDRGGEKLFF. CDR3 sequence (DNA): TGTGCCAGCAGCTTGGACAGGGGAGGCGAAAAACTGTTTTTT.

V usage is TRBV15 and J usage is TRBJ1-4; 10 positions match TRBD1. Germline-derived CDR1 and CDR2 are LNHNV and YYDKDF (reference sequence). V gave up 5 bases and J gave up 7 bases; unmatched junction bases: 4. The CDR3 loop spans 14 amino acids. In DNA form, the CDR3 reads TGTGCCACCAGCCTGGACAGGGGGTTTGAAAAACTGTTTTTT. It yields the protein CATSLDRGFEKLFF.

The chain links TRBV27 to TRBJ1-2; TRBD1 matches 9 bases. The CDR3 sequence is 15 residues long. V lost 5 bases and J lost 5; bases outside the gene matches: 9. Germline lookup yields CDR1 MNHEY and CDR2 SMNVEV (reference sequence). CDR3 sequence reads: CASSPRTGVYYGYTF. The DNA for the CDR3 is TGTGCCAGCAGTCCCCGGACAGGGGTGTATTATGGCTACACCTTC.

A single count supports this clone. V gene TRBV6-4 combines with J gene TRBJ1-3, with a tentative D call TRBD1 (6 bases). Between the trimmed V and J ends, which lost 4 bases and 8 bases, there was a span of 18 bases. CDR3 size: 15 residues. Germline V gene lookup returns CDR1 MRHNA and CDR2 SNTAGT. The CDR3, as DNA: TGTGCCAGCAGTGTCCCCGGGGGGCTCAAGGACACCATATATTTT. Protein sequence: CASSVPGGLKDTIYF.

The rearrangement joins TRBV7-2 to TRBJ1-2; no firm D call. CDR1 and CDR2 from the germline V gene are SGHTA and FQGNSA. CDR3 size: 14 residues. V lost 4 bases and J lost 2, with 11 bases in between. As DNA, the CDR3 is TGTGCCAGCAGCTCCACGATCAGGAACTATGGCTACACCTTC. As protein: CASSSTIRNYGYTF. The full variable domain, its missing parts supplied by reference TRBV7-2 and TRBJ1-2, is GAGVSQSPSNKVTEKGKDVELRCDPISGHTALYWYRQSLGQGLEFLIYFQGNSAPDKSGLPSDRFSAERTGGSVSTLTIQRTQQEDSAVYLCASSSTIRNYGYTFGSGTRLTVV.

CDR3 residues: CASSFRDGSYNEQFF. In DNA, the CDR3 is TGTGCCAGCAGCTTCCGGGACGGATCCTACAATGAGCAGTTCTTC. The chain employs TRBV7-2 and TRBJ2-1; D possibly matches TRBD1 or TRBD2 (5 bases each). V was shortened by 3 bases and J by 1 base, with 10 bases between the two germline ends. CDR3 length equals 15 residues. The germline gives CDR1 SGHTA, CDR2 FQGNSA.

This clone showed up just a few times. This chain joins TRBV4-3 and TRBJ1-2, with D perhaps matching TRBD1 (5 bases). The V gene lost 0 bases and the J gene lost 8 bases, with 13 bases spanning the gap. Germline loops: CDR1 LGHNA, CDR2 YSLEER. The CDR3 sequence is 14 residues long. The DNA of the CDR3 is TGCGCCAGCAGCCAAGATCGGGCCGGGGACGGCTACACCTTC. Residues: CASSQDRAGDGYTF.

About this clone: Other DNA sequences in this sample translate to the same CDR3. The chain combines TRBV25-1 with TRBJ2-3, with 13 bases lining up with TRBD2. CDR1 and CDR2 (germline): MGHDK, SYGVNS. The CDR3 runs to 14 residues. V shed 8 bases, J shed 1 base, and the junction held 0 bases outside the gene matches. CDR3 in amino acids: CASGLAGGTDTQYF. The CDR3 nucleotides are TGTGCCAGCGGACTAGCGGGGGGCACAGATACGCAGTATTTT.

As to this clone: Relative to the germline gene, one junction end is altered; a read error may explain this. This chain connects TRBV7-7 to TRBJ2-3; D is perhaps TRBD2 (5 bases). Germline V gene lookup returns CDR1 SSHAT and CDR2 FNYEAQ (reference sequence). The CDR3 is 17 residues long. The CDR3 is CASSLISPLASTDTQYF. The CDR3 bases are TGTGCTAGCAGCTTAATATCCCCTCTAGCTAGCACAGATACGCAGTATTTT.

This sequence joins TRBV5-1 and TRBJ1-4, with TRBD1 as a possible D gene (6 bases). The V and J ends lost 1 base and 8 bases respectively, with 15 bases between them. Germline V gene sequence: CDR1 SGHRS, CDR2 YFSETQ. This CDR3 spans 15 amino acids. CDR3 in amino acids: CASSLKGDGNEKLFF. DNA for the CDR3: TGCGCCAGCAGCTTGAAGGGGGACGGGAACGAAAAACTGTTTTTT.